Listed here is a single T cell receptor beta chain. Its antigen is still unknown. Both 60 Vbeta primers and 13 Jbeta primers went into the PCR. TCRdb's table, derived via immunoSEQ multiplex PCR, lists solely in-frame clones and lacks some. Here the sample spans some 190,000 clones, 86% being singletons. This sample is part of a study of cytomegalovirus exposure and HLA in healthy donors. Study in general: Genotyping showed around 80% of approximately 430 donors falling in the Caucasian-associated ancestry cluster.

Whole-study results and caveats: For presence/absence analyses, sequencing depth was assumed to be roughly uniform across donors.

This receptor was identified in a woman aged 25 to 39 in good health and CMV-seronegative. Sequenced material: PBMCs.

The CDR3 loop is CATSRQANTEAFF. CDR3 coding DNA: TGTGCCACCAGCAGACAGGCGAACACTGAAGCTTTCTTT. The chain uses TRBV15 and TRBJ1-1; D remains ambiguous. CDR3 length equals 13 residues. Trimming removed 2 bases from V and 1 base from J, with 5 bases in between. CDR1 LNHNV and CDR2 YYDKDF come from the germline V gene (reference sequence).